This T cell receptor (beta chain) was documented in a study of blood T cell repertoires in COVID-19. As for the study in general: Samples taken during acute and convalescent COVID-19 were collected in the United States, Italy and Spain.

Methods used by the authors: It was from reference gene primer amplification that nucleated cell counts were estimated. The table came from immunoSEQ multiplex PCR; TCRdb's copy has only in-frame clones and leaves some out. For V, J and clone size, that table is used; D and trimming come from the DNA. The sample lists 55,000 to 75,000 clones; roughly three quarters were seen once. Trimming pared 4 bases from V and 6 bases from J, leaving 19 bases between. Germline-derived CDR1 and CDR2 are SQVTM and ANQGSEA. The CDR3 consists of 15 residues. The sample comprised peripheral blood. The TCR sequence derives from a man older than 75 with acute or convalescent COVID-19. The chain is built from TRBV29-1 and TRBJ2-4; TRBD2 might be the D (6 bases). CDR3 amino acids: CSVAMWGVGLNIQYF. The CDR3 DNA is TGCAGCGTTGCTATGTGGGGGGTCGGGCTAAACATTCAGTACTTC.